The 21 T cell receptor beta chains reported below all come from one sample, sequenced in a study of T cells in Graves' hyperthyroidism and ophthalmopathy. It was RNA transcripts that yielded the amplified TCR beta CDR3 regions. TCR CDR3 regions were first amplified by RT-PCR with HTBI primers. TCRdb re-called the multiplex PCR reads with MiXCR, one entry per CDR3 protein. The table has 660,000 or so distinct CDR3 sequences, around 21% seen once. Specimen: blood. These receptors all stem from a man under 40 with Graves' ophthalmopathy.

This clonotype showed up just a few times. The chain uses TRBV12-3 or TRBV12-4 and TRBJ2-1; 9 bases agree with TRBD1. The CDR3 extends over 15 amino acids. Trimming took 2 bases from V and 3 from J; bases not matched to a gene: 2. Written as DNA, the CDR3 is TGTGCCAGCAGTTTACTGGGACAGGGCTACAATGAGCAGTTCTTC. It codes for CASSLLGQGYNEQFF.

In this sample, this clonotype turned up many times. The rearrangement uses TRBV11-1 and TRBJ2-2; TRBD2 matches at 9 bases. J lost 2 bases, V lost 5 bases, and 6 bases had no gene match. CDR1 is SGHAT, CDR2 FQDESV, per germline (reference sequence). The CDR3 is made up of 16 amino acids. The DNA of the CDR3 is TGTGCCAGCAGCCCGACTAGCGGAGATAACACCGGGGAGCTGTTTTTT. Translating gives CASSPTSGDNTGELFF.

The table lists this clonotype with a few counts. The chain employs TRBV7-6 and TRBJ2-1; TRBD1 or TRBD2 may be the D gene (5 bases each). Germline loops: CDR1 SGHVS, CDR2 FNYEAQ. Deletions cut 8 bases from V and 6 bases from J, with 17 bases between. The CDR3 sequence is 14 residues long. As DNA, the CDR3 is TGTGCCAGCCGGGTGGGACCCGGGCCCAATGAGCAGTTCTTC. Protein: CASRVGPGPNEQFF.

V gene TRBV28 combines with J gene TRBJ2-3; D is ambiguous. CDR1 and CDR2 (germline): MDHEN, SYDVKM. With 11 bases removed from V and 2 bases from J, the gap between germline ends came to 14 bases. This CDR3 contains 13 residues. The CDR3 region has the DNA TGTGCCGCTGTTAGCAGCACCACAGATACGCAGTATTTT. Translated: CAAVSSTTDTQYF.

The chain is built from TRBV4-1 and TRBJ2-7, with 7 bases aligning to TRBD1. This CDR3 comprises 15 residues. Per germline, CDR1 MGHRA and CDR2 YSYEKL. The J segment lost 9 bases and the V segment lost 3 bases, leaving 14 bases of the junction unmatched. The DNA for the CDR3 is TGCGCCAGCAGCCAGGTACAGGGGAGTGGAGCCGGGCAGTACTTC. This codes for CASSQVQGSGAGQYF.

This chain uses TRBV7-8 with TRBJ1-6; D perhaps matches TRBD1 (6 bases). Per germline, CDR1 SGHVS and CDR2 FQNEAQ. The CDR3 is 17 residues long. V lost 2 bases to trimming and J lost 6 bases, with 17 bases between them. In DNA, the CDR3 is TGTGCCAGCAGCTTATTTGTCAGGGGCAACCGTAATTCACCCCTCCACTTT. Translation: CASSLFVRGNRNSPLHF.

This clonotype has more than one count but fewer than ten. The chain employs TRBV9 and TRBJ2-5; 7 nucleotides agree with TRBD2. J was trimmed by 1 base and V by 0 bases; bases with no gene match: 3. In germline, CDR1 is SGDLS, CDR2 YYNGEE. This CDR3 is 15 amino acids long. In nucleotides, the CDR3 is TGTGCCAGCAGCGTAGAGGGAGGGCTCCAAGAGACCCAGTACTTC. Translating it yields CASSVEGGLQETQYF.

This rearrangement joins TRBV5-1 to TRBJ2-7; weak D call: TRBD1 (5 bases). The CDR3 has 13 amino acids. Germline V gives CDR1 SGHRS, CDR2 YFSETQ. V was trimmed by 3 bases and J by 3 bases, leaving 10 bases between them. CDR3 sequence: CASSWAGNYEQYF. The CDR3, as DNA: TGCGCCAGCAGCTGGGCAGGGAACTACGAGCAGTACTTC.

The chain employs TRBV5-8 and TRBJ1-4; 7 bases line up with TRBD1. CDR3 length: 17 residues. Trimming cost V 2 bases and J 0 bases; bases outside gene matches: 7. Germline V gene sequence: CDR1 SGHTS, CDR2 YDEGEE. CDR3 loop: CASSFGQAGATNEKLFF. CDR3 DNA sequence: TGTGCCAGCAGCTTTGGACAGGCAGGAGCAACTAATGAAAAACTGTTTTTT.

This clonotype was counted only a few times. A read error may account for a junction end that differs from germline. The chain employs TRBV2 and TRBJ1-1; D is uncertain. The CDR3 covers 15 residues. The V gene's germline CDR1 is SNHLY and CDR2 FYNNEI. Written as DNA, the CDR3 is TGTGCCAGCAATGAAGGCAGTGGATCGGGGACTGAAGCTTTCTTT. Encoded protein: CASNEGSGSGTEAFF. The full variable domain, its missing parts supplied by reference TRBV2 and TRBJ1-1, is EPEVTQTPSHQVTQMGQEVILRCVPISNHLYFYWYRQILGQKVEFLVSFYNNEISEKSEIFDDQFSVERPDGSNFTLKIRSTKLEDSAMYFCASNEGSGSGTEAFFGQGTRLTVV.

The chain has TRBV28 and TRBJ2-2, with D perhaps matching TRBD1 or TRBD2 (5 bases each). The germline V gene has CDR1 MDHEN and CDR2 SYDVKM. This CDR3 contains 16 residues. V lost 3 bases and J lost 0, with 11 bases in between. The CDR3 DNA reads TGTGCCAGCAGTTTCTTCGGGGCTGCGAACACCGGGGAGCTGTTTTTT. Its protein is CASSFFGAANTGELFF.

The chain employs TRBV6-1 and TRBJ2-7, with D possibly called TRBD1 or TRBD2 (5 bases each). With 5 bases removed from V and 3 bases from J, the gap between germline ends came to 11 bases. The CDR3 is 13 residues long. Germline V gives CDR1 MNHNS, CDR2 SASEGT. In nucleotides, the CDR3 is TGTGCCAGCAGTAGGGACGGATACTACGAGCAGTACTTC. Encoded protein: CASSRDGYYEQYF.

J is TRBJ2-7 and V is TRBV10-3, with 7 bases fitting TRBD1. Germline V gene lookup returns CDR1 ENHRY and CDR2 SYGVKD. Losses at the gene ends were 2 bases for V and 1 base for J; bases not matched to a gene: 8. This CDR3 region has 16 residues. The CDR3 DNA reads as TGTGCCATCAGTGAGCTCCCGGGACAGACTTCCTACGAGCAGTACTTC. Protein product: CAISELPGQTSYEQYF.

This clonotype turned up a few times. The rearrangement uses TRBV6-5 and TRBJ2-3; D perhaps matches TRBD2 (6 bases). The V end was cut by 2 bases, the J end by 5 bases, with 14 bases between. There are 15 residues in the CDR3. From germline, CDR1 is MNHEY and CDR2 SVGAGI. CDR3 bases: TGTGCCAGCAGTTACGGTAGCGGAGGAGGAGATACGCAGTATTTT. Translating it yields CASSYGSGGGDTQYF.

There are many counts of this clonotype. V is TRBV7-8 and J is TRBJ2-1, with 11 bases that match TRBD1. Trimming removed 5 bases from V and 7 bases from J; junction bases left unmatched: 10. Germline V gene sequence: CDR1 SGHVS, CDR2 FQNEAQ. The CDR3 extends over 16 amino acids. The CDR3 region has the DNA TGTGCCAGCAGCAGAAGGACAGGGGGCGCGGGGAATGAGCAGTTCTTC. The encoded protein is CASSRRTGGAGNEQFF.

V gene TRBV20-1 combines with J gene TRBJ2-7, with TRBD2 identical over 9 bases. This CDR3 has 17 residues. Germline lookup yields CDR1 DFQATT and CDR2 SNEGSKA (reference sequence). The V gene end was trimmed by 3 bases and the J gene end by 4 bases; junction bases not matched to a gene: 16. The CDR3 region is CSARSQRGRVPSYEQYF. In nucleotides, the CDR3 is TGCAGTGCTAGGTCCCAACGCGGGAGGGTGCCATCTTACGAGCAGTACTTC.

This clonotype was recorded a few times. V is TRBV28 and J is TRBJ2-7; unclear D gene. The CDR3 has 13 amino acids. V was clipped by 7 bases and J by 2 bases, with 12 bases between them. In germline, CDR1 is MDHEN, CDR2 SYDVKM. The CDR3 DNA is TGTGCCAGCACCTCTAGAGACCCCTACGAGCAGTACTTC. Translation: CASTSRDPYEQYF.

This clonotype was seen many times. The chain carries TRBV18 and TRBJ2-7; perhaps TRBD1 as D (5 bases). This CDR3 comprises 14 residues. Between the trimmed V and J ends, which lost 3 bases and 6 bases, there was a span of 15 bases. Looked up from germline, CDR1 is KGHSH and CDR2 is LQKENI. This CDR3 reads CASSPPGKIREQYF. The DNA for the CDR3 is TGTGCCAGCTCACCGCCAGGGAAAATTCGCGAGCAGTACTTC.

The chain carries TRBV13 and TRBJ2-7; TRBD1 is a possible D gene (6 bases). From germline, CDR1 is PRHDT and CDR2 FYEKMQ (reference sequence). Trimming took off 5 bases at V and 2 bases at J, with 13 bases between the two ends. CDR3 length: 14 residues. The CDR3 nucleotides are TGTGCCAGCAGCCCAGGGGCGCAGCCCTACGAGCAGTACTTC. Translated, it gives CASSPGAQPYEQYF.

This clonotype has more than one count but fewer than ten. This chain connects TRBV28 to TRBJ2-2; 10 bases fit TRBD1. Unmatched junction bases numbered 2, after V lost 9 bases and J lost 7 bases. The CDR3 is made up of 12 amino acids. Germline CDR1 and CDR2: MDHEN and SYDVKM. The chain's CDR3 is CASDRGRGELFF. The CDR3 region has the DNA TGTGCCAGTGACAGGGGGCGCGGGGAGCTGTTTTTT.

This clonotype has just a few counts. V gene TRBV12-3 or TRBV12-4 combines with J gene TRBJ2-1; the match to TRBD2 covers 7 bases. J gave up 10 bases and V 2 bases, and 11 bases lay outside the gene matches. The CDR3 has 15 amino acids. This CDR3 reads CASSLFGGRGGEQFF. CDR3 sequence (DNA): TGTGCCAGCAGTTTATTTGGCGGGAGAGGCGGGGAGCAGTTCTTC.